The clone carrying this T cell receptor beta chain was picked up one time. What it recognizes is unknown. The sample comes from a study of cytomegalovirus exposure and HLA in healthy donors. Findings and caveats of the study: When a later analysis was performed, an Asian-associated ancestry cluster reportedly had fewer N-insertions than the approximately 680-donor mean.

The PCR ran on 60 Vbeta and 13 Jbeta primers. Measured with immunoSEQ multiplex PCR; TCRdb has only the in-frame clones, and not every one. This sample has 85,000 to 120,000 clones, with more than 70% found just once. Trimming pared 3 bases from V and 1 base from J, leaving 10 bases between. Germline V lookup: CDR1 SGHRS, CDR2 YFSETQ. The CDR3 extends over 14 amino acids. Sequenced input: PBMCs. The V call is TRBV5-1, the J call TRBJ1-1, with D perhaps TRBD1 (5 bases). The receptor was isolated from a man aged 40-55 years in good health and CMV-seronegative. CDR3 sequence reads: CASSSGLTNTEAFF. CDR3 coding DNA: TGCGCCAGCAGCTCGGGACTTACGAACACTGAAGCTTTCTTT.